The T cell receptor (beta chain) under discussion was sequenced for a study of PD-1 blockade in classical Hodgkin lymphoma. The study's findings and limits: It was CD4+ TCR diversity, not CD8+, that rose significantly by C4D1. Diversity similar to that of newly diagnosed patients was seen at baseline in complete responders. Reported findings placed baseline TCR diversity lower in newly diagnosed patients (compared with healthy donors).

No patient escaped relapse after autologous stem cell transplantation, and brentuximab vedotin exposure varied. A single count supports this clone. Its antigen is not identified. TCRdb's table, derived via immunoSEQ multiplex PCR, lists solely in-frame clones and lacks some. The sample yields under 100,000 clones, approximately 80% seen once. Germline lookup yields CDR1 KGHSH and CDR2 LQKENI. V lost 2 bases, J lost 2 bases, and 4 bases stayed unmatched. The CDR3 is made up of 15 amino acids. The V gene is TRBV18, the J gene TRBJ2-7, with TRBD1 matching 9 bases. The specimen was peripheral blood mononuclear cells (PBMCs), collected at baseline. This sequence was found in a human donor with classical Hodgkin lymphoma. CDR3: CASSPGQGFAYEQYF. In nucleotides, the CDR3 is TGTGCCAGCTCACCAGGACAGGGGTTTGCCTACGAGCAGTACTTC.